The entry that follows covers one TCR beta chain sequence. This clone was seen only a few times. There is no known antigen for this receptor. The sample holds no much larger clone one base away, and base qualities are not on file. The entry originates in a study of Ad26.COV2.S vaccination and SARS-CoV-2 variants (dated by TCRdb to the early 2020s). In terms of the full investigation: Donors in the vaccine arm were drawn from COV1001, a multicentre, randomized, double-blind, placebo-controlled phase I-IIa trial testing Ad26.COV2.S in healthy adults. Ad26.COV2.S was administered intramuscularly at 5 x 10^10 or 1 x 10^11 viral particles, either as a single shot or as two shots given 56 days apart. Sequencing of the TCRbeta repertoire served to evaluate the specificity and breadth of SARS-CoV-2-reactive T cell receptors following Ad26.COV2.S vaccination. A total of approximately 32 samples were included in the TCR-sequenced set, comprising around 19 Ad26.COV2.S vaccine recipients, 5 placebo recipients and 8 SARS-CoV-2 convalescent individuals. Trial participants were randomized into five groups of five, in which low-dose or high-dose Ad26.COV2.S was given once or twice, or placebo was given on both occasions. Investigators did not know the trial group allocation while performing experiments and assessing outcomes.

The CDR3 runs 15 amino acids, cysteine and phenylalanine included. Just the 45-base CDR3 DNA is kept, in frame starting at base 1. For this chain, trimming is 2 bases at the V end and 3 bases at the J end, and the number of junction bases without a gene match is 5. As encoded in the germline V gene (reference sequence), CDR1 is LNHDA while CDR2 is SQIVND. Reading the label with the study, this specimen's treatment or condition is: roughly 20 received Ad26.COV2.S at low or high dose, single or two shots; roughly 5 received placebo; per-sample allocation not given. Repertoires of vaccine and placebo recipients were sequenced from samples taken on day 63 after the first injection. In Cohort 1b, about two dozen adults aged 18-55 years were enrolled at a single site in Boston, USA, between 29 July and 7 August 2020. Ad26.COV2.S consisted of a replication-incompetent adenovirus type 26 vector by which a prefusion-stabilized SARS-CoV-2 spike protein from the original Wuhan strain was expressed.

Broader findings and caveats from the paper: According to the authors, total T cell responses may have been underestimated by the TCR breadth and depth analyses. Ad26.COV2.S recipients had higher spike-specific TCR breadth than placebo recipients (P = 0.0014). Vaccine and placebo recipients had similar non-spike TCR breadth, a finding consistent with the vaccine containing only spike. After vaccination, spike-specific CD8+ and CD4+ T cell responses were reported to show substantial breadth. The study was not powered to compare responses between vaccine doses or regimens.

The immunoSEQ Assay was used to sequence TCRbeta CDR3 regions. After extraction, genomic DNA underwent amplification by bias-controlled multiplex PCR, followed by high-throughput sequencing. On the authors' methods: Collapsing and filtering of sequences were performed to quantify the absolute abundance of each unique TCRbeta CDR3 region. T cell fraction was estimated by normalizing TCRbeta template counts to usable DNA, with usable DNA measured through amplification of reference genes found in all nucleated cells. Repertoire TCRs were annotated as SARS-CoV-2-specific when V gene, CDR3 amino acid sequence and J gene were exactly matched to a known reactive TCR set. MIRA supplied the reference SARS-CoV-2 TCR set, which was filtered for enrichment in COVID-19-positive ImmuneCODE repertoires so that public or cross-reactive TCRs were removed. Based on the MIRA antigens, annotated TCRs were further analysed at the level of specific ORF or position within ORF. Depth was the summed frequency of annotated unique rearrangements, while breadth was defined as annotated unique rearrangements over total unique productive rearrangements. Two-sided Wilcoxon rank-sum tests were applied when comparing TCR breadth between groups. TCRdb took this table from immuneACCESS and kept in-frame rearrangements with V and J called. Such tables lack part of the clones; where checked against another copy, unresolved V genes explain under half of the gap, and the rest is unexplained. That table furnishes V, J and clone size, whereas the DNA furnished D and trimming. Present in this sample are about 420,000 clones, 70% to 90% of which were seen just once. Around 3.6% of the sample is taken by the ten largest.

The chain links TRBV19 with TRBJ1-2, with 8 bases in between that match TRBD1. This sample comprised peripheral blood, obtained in a trial of Ad26.COV2.S vaccine versus placebo. The TCR originated in a person aged 18 to 65 who received the Ad26.COV2.S COVID-19 vaccine or a placebo. The nucleotide sequence is given as TGTGCCAGTAGTATATCCTCAGGGGGCGACTATGGCTACACCTTC. The translation is CASSISSGGDYGYTF. Joined to the reference TRBV19 and TRBJ1-2 proteins, this CDR3 gives the full variable domain: DGGITQSPKYLFRKEGQNVTLSCEQNLNHDAMYWYRQDPGQGLRLIYYSQIVNDFQKGDIAEGYSVSREKKESFPLTVTSAQKNPTAFYLCASSISSGGDYGYTFGSGTRLTVV.